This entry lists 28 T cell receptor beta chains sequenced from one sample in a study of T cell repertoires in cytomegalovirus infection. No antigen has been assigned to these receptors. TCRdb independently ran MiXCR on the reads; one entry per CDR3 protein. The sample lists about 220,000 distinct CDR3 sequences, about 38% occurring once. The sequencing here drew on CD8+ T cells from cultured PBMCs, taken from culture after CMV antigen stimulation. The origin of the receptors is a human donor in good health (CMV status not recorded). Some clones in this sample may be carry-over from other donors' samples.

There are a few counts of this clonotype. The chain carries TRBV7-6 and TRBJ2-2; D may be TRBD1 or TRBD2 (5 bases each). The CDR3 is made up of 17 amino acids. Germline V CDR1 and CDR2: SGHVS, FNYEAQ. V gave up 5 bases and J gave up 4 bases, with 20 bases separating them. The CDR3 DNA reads TGTGCCAGCAGCACCAACCCGGGACGGCCGGCCACCGGGGAGCTGTTTTTT. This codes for CASSTNPGRPATGELFF.

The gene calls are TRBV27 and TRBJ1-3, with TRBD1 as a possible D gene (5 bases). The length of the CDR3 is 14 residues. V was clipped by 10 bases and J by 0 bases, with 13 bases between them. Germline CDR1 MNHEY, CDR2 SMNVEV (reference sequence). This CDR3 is CATRGPSSGNTIYF. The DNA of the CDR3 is TGTGCCACGCGGGGACCGAGCTCTGGAAACACCATATATTTT.

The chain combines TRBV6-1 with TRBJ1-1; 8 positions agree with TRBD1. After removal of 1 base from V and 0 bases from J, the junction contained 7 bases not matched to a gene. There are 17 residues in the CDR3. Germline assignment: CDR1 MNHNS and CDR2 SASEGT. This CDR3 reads CASSEEVGQVLNTEAFF. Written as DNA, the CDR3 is TGTGCCAGCAGTGAAGAGGTGGGACAGGTCTTGAACACTGAAGCTTTCTTT.

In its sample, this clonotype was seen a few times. Here the CDR3 DNA reads TGTGCCAGCAGCTCATCTCCCTCGGACAGCTCTGGAAACACCATATATTTT. Amino acid sequence: CASSSSPSDSSGNTIYF. This chain joins TRBV7-9 and TRBJ1-3; TRBD1 might be the D (6 bases). The CDR3 loop spans 17 amino acids. V lost 4 bases and J lost 0, with 16 bases in between. Germline CDR1 reads SEHNR; CDR2 reads FQNEAQ (reference sequence).

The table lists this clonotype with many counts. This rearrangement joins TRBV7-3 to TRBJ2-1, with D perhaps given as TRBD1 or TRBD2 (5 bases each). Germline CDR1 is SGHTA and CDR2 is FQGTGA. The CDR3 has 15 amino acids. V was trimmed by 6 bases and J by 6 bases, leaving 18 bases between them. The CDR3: CASRPGTSTANEQFF. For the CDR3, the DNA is TGTGCCAGCAGACCTGGGACCAGTACCGCCAATGAGCAGTTCTTC.

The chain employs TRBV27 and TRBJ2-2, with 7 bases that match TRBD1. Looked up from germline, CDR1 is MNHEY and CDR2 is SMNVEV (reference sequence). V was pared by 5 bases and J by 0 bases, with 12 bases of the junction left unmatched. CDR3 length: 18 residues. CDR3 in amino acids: CASSQTGFSVPNTGELFF. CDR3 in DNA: TGTGCCAGCAGTCAGACAGGGTTCTCGGTCCCGAACACCGGGGAGCTGTTTTTT.

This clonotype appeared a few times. CDR3 nucleotide sequence: TGTGCCAGCAGAAGGGGTACCAGGGAGACCCAGTACTTC. Translated, it gives CASRRGTRETQYF. The chain combines TRBV7-8 with TRBJ2-5; the D gene is possibly TRBD1 (5 bases). Germline CDR1 is SGHVS and CDR2 is FQNEAQ. The CDR3 consists of 13 residues. V was cut by 6 bases and J by 5 bases, with 13 bases left in between.

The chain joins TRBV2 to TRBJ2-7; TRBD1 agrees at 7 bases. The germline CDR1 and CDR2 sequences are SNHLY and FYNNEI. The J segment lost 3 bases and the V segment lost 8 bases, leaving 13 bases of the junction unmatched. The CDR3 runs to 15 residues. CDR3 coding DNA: TGTGCCAGCTCATGGACGGGACAGCAAAACTACGAGCAGTACTTC. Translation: CASSWTGQQNYEQYF.

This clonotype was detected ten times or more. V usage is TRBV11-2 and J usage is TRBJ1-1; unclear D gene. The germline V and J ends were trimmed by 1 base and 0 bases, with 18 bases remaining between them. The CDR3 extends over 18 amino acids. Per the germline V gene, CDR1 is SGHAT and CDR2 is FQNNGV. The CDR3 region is CASSLVGGFAGMNTEAFF. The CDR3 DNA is TGTGCCAGCAGCTTAGTAGGCGGGTTCGCTGGGATGAACACTGAAGCTTTCTTT.

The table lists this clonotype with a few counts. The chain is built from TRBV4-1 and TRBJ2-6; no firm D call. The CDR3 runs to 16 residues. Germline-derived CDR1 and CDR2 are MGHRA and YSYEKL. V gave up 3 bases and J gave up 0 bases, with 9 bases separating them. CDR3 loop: CASSHYRSSGANVLTF. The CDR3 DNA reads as TGCGCCAGCAGCCACTACCGGTCCTCTGGGGCCAACGTCCTGACTTTC.

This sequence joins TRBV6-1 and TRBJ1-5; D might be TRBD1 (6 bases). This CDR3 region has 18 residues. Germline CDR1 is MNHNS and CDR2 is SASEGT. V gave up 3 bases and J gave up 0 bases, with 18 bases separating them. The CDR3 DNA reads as TGTGCCAGCAGTGAGTTTGGGGGGGCCGCTTATAGCAATCAGCCCCAGCATTTT. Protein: CASSEFGGAAYSNQPQHF.

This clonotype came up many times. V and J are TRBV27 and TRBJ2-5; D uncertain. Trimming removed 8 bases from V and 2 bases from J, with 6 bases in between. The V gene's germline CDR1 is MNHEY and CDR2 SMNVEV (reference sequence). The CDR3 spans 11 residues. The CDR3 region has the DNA TGTGCCAGCGGACCGCAAGAGACCCAGTACTTC. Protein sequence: CASGPQETQYF.

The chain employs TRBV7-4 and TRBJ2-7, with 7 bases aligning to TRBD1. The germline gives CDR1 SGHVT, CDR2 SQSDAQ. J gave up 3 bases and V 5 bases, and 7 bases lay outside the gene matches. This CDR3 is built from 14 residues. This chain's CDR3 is CASSPRQGYYEQYF. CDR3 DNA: TGTGCCAGCAGCCCAAGACAGGGCTACTACGAGCAGTACTTC.

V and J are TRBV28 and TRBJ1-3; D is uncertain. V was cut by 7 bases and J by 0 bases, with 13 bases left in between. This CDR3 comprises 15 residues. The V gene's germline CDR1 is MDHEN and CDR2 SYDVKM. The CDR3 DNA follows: TGTGCCAGCAAATTCATGACGTTCTCTGGAAACACCATATATTTT. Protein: CASKFMTFSGNTIYF.

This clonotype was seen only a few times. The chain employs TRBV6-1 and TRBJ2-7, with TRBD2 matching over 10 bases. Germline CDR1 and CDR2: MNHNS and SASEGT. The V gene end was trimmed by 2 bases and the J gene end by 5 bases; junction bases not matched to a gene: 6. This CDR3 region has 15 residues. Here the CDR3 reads CASSETSSGRNEQYF. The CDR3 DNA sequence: TGTGCCAGCAGTGAAACGTCTAGCGGGAGAAACGAGCAGTACTTC.

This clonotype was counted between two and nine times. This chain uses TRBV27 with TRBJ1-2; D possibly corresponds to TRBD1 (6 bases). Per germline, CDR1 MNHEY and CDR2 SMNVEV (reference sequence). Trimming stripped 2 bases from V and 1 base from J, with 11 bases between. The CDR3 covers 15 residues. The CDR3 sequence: CASSLGGRLNYGYTF. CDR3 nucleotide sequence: TGTGCCAGCAGTTTAGGGGGGCGGCTTAACTATGGCTACACCTTC.

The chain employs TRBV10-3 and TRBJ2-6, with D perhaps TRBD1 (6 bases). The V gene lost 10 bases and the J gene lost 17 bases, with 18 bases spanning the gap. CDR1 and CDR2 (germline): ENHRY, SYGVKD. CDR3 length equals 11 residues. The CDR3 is CASLSGTKLTF. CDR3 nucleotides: TGTGCCAGCTTATCCGGGACAAAGTTGACTTTC.

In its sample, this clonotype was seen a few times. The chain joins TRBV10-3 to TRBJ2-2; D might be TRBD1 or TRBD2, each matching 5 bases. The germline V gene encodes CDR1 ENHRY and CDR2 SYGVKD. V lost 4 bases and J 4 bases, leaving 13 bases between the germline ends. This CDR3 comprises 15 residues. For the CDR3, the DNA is TGTGCCATCAGTGGAGGGGAACTCCCCACCGGGGAGCTGTTTTTT. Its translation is CAISGGELPTGELFF.

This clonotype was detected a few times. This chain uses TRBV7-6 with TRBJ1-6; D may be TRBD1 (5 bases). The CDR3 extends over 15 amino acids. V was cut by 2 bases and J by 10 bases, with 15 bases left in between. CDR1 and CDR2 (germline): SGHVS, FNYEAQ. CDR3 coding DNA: TGTGCCAGCAGCTTAAGTTCAGGGCTTAGGTCACCCCTCCACTTT. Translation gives CASSLSSGLRSPLHF.

The CDR3 is CASGKEVISNQPQHF. In nucleotides, the CDR3 is TGTGCCAGCGGAAAAGAGGTTATTAGCAATCAGCCCCAGCATTTT. The genes are TRBV7-8 and TRBJ1-5; no firm D call. Per the germline V gene, CDR1 is SGHVS and CDR2 is FQNEAQ. Trimming cost V 8 bases and J 0 bases, with 14 bases left between them. The CDR3 consists of 15 residues.

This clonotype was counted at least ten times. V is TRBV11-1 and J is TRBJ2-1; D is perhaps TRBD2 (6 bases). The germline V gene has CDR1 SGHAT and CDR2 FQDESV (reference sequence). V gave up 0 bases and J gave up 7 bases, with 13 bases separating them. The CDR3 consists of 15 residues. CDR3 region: CASSLALSGVNEQFF. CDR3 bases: TGTGCCAGCAGCTTAGCGCTTTCGGGAGTTAATGAGCAGTTCTTC. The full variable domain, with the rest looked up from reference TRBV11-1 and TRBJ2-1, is EAEVAQSPRYKITEKSQAVAFWCDPISGHATLYWYRQILGQGPELLVQFQDESVVDDSQLPKDRFSAERLKGVDSTLKIQPAELGDSAMYLCASSLALSGVNEQFFGPGTRLTVL.

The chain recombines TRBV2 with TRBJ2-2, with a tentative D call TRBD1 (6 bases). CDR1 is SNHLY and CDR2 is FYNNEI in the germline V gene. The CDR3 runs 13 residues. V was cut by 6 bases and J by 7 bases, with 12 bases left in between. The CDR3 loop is CASRDGTIGELFF. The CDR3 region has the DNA TGTGCCAGCAGGGACGGGACAATCGGGGAGCTGTTTTTT.

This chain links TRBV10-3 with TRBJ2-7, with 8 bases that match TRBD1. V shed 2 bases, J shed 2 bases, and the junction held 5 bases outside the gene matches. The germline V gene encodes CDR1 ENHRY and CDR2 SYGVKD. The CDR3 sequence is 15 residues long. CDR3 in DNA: TGTGCCATCAGTGAGGTGGGACAGGCAGCCTACGAGCAGTACTTC. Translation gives CAISEVGQAAYEQYF.

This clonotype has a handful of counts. The CDR3 reads CASKAGVTDTQYF. The CDR3 region has the DNA TGTGCCAGCAAAGCGGGGGTCACAGATACGCAGTATTTT. The chain recombines TRBV2 with TRBJ2-3; TRBD2 aligns across 8 bases. The CDR3 has 13 amino acids. CDR1 is SNHLY, CDR2 FYNNEI, per germline. V dropped 7 bases and J dropped 2; count of bases not matched to a gene: 2.

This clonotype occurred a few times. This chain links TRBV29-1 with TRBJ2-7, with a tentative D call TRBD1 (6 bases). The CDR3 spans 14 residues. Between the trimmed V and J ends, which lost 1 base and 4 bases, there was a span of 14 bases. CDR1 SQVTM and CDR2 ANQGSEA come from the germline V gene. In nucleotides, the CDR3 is TGCAGCGTTGAAGGGCAGACAGGAGGATACGAGCAGTACTTC. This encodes CSVEGQTGGYEQYF.

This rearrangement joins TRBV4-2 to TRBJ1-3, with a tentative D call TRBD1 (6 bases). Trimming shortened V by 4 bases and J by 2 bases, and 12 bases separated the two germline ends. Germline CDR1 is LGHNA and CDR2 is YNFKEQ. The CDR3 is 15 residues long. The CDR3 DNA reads TGTGCCAGCAGCCCTCCCCAGGGGCCTGGAAACACCATATATTTT. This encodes CASSPPQGPGNTIYF.

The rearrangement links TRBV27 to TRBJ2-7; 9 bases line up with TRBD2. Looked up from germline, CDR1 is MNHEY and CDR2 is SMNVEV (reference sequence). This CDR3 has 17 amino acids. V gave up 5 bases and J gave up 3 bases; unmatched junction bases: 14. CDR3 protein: CASSLPPIAGADYEQYF. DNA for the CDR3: TGTGCCAGCAGTCTACCTCCGATAGCGGGAGCCGACTACGAGCAGTACTTC.

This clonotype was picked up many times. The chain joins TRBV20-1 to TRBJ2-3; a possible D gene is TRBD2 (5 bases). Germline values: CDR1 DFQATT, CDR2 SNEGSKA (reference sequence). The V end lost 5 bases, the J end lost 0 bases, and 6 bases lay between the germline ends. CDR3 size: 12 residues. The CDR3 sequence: CSARTSTDTQYF. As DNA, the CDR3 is TGCAGTGCTCGGACTAGCACAGATACGCAGTATTTT.